Shown below are 20 T cell receptor beta chains from a single sample sequenced in a study of blood T cell repertoires in COVID-19. Generated by immunoSEQ multiplex PCR, the TCRdb table keeps only in-frame clones and is missing some. Of about 20,000 clones listed, roughly 78% are singletons. The specimen sequenced was peripheral blood. The receptors originated from an elderly man with acute or convalescent COVID-19.

The chain recombines TRBV2 with TRBJ1-1, with a weak D call TRBD1 (6 bases). V dropped 8 bases and J dropped 2 bases, with 9 bases sitting between them. The CDR3 covers 12 residues. Germline V gives CDR1 SNHLY, CDR2 FYNNEI. CDR3 in amino acids: CASQQGNTEAFF. The CDR3 nucleotides read TGTGCCAGCCAACAGGGTAACACTGAAGCTTTCTTT.

This clone was detected a few times. This sequence joins TRBV2 and TRBJ2-4, with 10 bases aligning to TRBD2. This CDR3 region has 20 residues. Germline CDR1 reads SNHLY; CDR2 reads FYNNEI. V gave up 0 bases and J gave up 9 bases; unmatched junction bases: 20. This chain's CDR3 is CASSEAQAQGLAGEGGIQYF. In DNA form, the CDR3 reads TGTGCCAGCAGTGAAGCCCAAGCCCAGGGGCTAGCGGGAGAAGGAGGCATTCAGTACTTC.

The chain joins TRBV21-1 to TRBJ2-7; no DNA check was done on the table's D call, TRBD1. TRBV21-1 is labeled a pseudogene. CDR3 length: 16 amino acids. The CDR3 loop reads CASSAYAQGRSYEQYV. The DNA for the CDR3 is TGTGCCAGCAGCGCTTATGCACAGGGTAGATCCTACGAGCAGTACGTC.

The rearrangement joins TRBV3-1 (or the pseudogene TRBV3-2) to TRBJ2-1; the match to TRBD2 covers 11 bases. Trimming cost V 0 bases and J 6 bases; bases outside gene matches: 10. The CDR3 runs to 18 residues. Germline CDR1 and CDR2: LGHDT and YNNKEL (reference sequence). The CDR3 nucleotides read TGTGCCAGCAGCCAAGATTTACTAGCGGGAGATGTGGGCAATGAGCAGTTCTTC. The encoded protein is CASSQDLLAGDVGNEQFF.

The chain recombines TRBV3-1 (or the pseudogene TRBV3-2) with TRBJ1-1; 7 bases align to TRBD1. V was pared by 4 bases and J by 4 bases, with 3 bases of the junction left unmatched. Germline CDR1 is LGHDT and CDR2 is YNNKEL (reference sequence). There are 13 residues in the CDR3. CDR3 amino acids: CASSPTGLTEAFF. CDR3 DNA sequence: TGTGCCAGCAGCCCGACAGGGCTCACTGAAGCTTTCTTT.

The rearrangement uses TRBV29-1 and TRBJ1-2, with D maybe TRBD1 (5 bases). Per germline, CDR1 SQVTM and CDR2 ANQGSEA. This CDR3 spans 12 amino acids. Trimming shortened V by 5 bases and J by 4 bases, and 11 bases separated the two germline ends. The CDR3 DNA reads as TGCAGCGTTTCCAGGGCCCTCTATGGCTACACCTTC. Its protein is CSVSRALYGYTF.

CDR3 bases: TGTGCCAGCAGCCTCAAGCGTAACGGGGAGCTGTTTTTT. Its protein product is CASSLKRNGELFF. V and J are TRBV7-3 and TRBJ2-2; no reliable D call. Germline CDR1 is SGHTA and CDR2 is FQGTGA. Trimming pared 5 bases from V and 7 bases from J, leaving 11 bases between. The CDR3 length is 13 residues.

The V and J genes are TRBV5-1 and TRBJ2-1; 10 bases align to TRBD2. Per germline, CDR1 SGHRS and CDR2 YFSETQ. The CDR3 has 17 residues. After removal of 6 bases from V and 4 bases from J, the junction contained 13 bases not matched to a gene. CDR3 in amino acids: CASTASSTGLAYNEQFF. The CDR3, as DNA: TGCGCCAGCACCGCCTCTTCTACGGGACTAGCGTACAATGAGCAGTTCTTC.

The genes are TRBV7-2 and TRBJ1-5; 7 bases are a match to TRBD1. The CDR3 length is 16 residues. The germline V gene has CDR1 SGHTA and CDR2 FQGNSA. V lost 5 bases and J lost 4; bases outside the gene matches: 11. The CDR3 region has the DNA TGTGCCAGCAGCCCAGAAAGGTCCAGGGGGAATCAGCCCCAGCATTTT. It yields the protein CASSPERSRGNQPQHF.

This rearrangement joins TRBV6-2 or TRBV6-3 to TRBJ1-1; no clear D gene. Germline loops: CDR1 MNHEY, CDR2 SVGEGT. Trimming removed 0 bases at V and 6 bases at J, with 11 bases between. This CDR3 is 14 amino acids long. This CDR3 reads CASSYSGSPSEAFF. The CDR3 DNA sequence: TGTGCCAGCAGTTACTCGGGCAGTCCGTCTGAAGCTTTCTTT.

The chain links TRBV3-1 (or the pseudogene TRBV3-2) to TRBJ1-5; D unclear. Germline CDR1 and CDR2: LGHDT and YNNKEL (reference sequence). This CDR3 contains 14 residues. Trimming cost V 4 bases and J 0 bases, with 7 bases left between them. The CDR3 coding sequence is TGTGCCAGCAGCCCAGCGGGTAGCAATCAGCCCCAGCATTTT. It codes for CASSPAGSNQPQHF.

V usage is TRBV9 and J usage is TRBJ1-2; D is perhaps TRBD1 (5 bases). Germline loops: CDR1 SGDLS, CDR2 YYNGEE. Trimming cost V 0 bases and J 5 bases, with 17 bases left between them. The CDR3 contains 16 residues. CDR3 loop: CASSVEAGPGGYGYTF. CDR3 DNA sequence: TGTGCCAGCAGCGTAGAGGCAGGGCCCGGGGGGTATGGCTACACCTTC.

The chain carries TRBV29-1 and TRBJ2-3; TRBD2 matches at 10 bases. CDR3 length equals 14 residues. Germline-derived CDR1 and CDR2 are SQVTM and ANQGSEA. The V segment lost 3 bases and the J segment 1 base; nucleotides outside the gene matches: 1. The chain's CDR3 is CSVDGTSGTDTQYF. CDR3 in DNA: TGCAGCGTTGATGGGACTAGCGGCACAGATACGCAGTATTTT.

The gene calls are TRBV15 and TRBJ1-1; D is unclear. Looked up from germline, CDR1 is LNHNV and CDR2 is YYDKDF (reference sequence). V lost 4 bases to trimming and J lost 0 bases, with 12 bases between them. The CDR3 has 15 amino acids. In DNA, the CDR3 is TGTGCCACCAGCACCCCCCGGGAATTGAACACTGAAGCTTTCTTT. Its protein is CATSTPRELNTEAFF.

This clone was seen once. The chain employs TRBV9 and TRBJ2-2; TRBD1 matches 7 bases. V lost 1 base to trimming and J lost 7 bases; unmatched junction nucleotides: 7. CDR1 is SGDLS and CDR2 is YYNGEE in the germline V gene. CDR3 size: 15 residues. The CDR3 sequence: CASSVSTGIGGELFF. The CDR3 bases are TGTGCCAGCAGCGTATCGACAGGGATTGGCGGGGAGCTGTTTTTT.

The count of this clone is one. V usage is TRBV7-9 and J usage is TRBJ2-6; a weak D match, TRBD1 (5 bases). The CDR3 has 18 amino acids. Germline V gene lookup returns CDR1 SEHNR and CDR2 FQNEAQ (reference sequence). The V and J ends lost 5 bases and 2 bases respectively, with 19 bases between them. CDR3 nucleotide sequence: TGTGCCAGCAGCCACCCGCAGGGCTCGTACGCTGGGGCCAACGTCCTGACTTTC. Its translation: CASSHPQGSYAGANVLTF.

This rearrangement joins TRBV13 to TRBJ1-6; D is unresolved. Trimming left V 5 bases short and J 5 bases short, with 16 bases between. CDR1 and CDR2 (germline): PRHDT, FYEKMQ (reference sequence). The CDR3 consists of 16 residues. CDR3 sequence reads: CASSTTGQRNNSPLHF. CDR3 in DNA: TGTGCCAGCAGCACGACTGGTCAGAGAAATAATTCACCCCTCCACTTT.

The gene calls are TRBV5-3 and TRBJ1-5; 10 bases are shared with TRBD1. TRBV5-3 is an ORF, and what it does is uncertain. Losses at the gene ends were 4 bases for V and 0 bases for J; bases not matched to a gene: 10. This CDR3 spans 18 amino acids. The DNA for the CDR3 is TGTGCCAGAAGCGTAGGACAGGGGGGCCCTTATAGCAATCAGCCCCAGCATTTT. Translation gives CARSVGQGGPYSNQPQHF.

The chain joins TRBV2 to TRBJ2-3, with a weak D call TRBD1 (6 bases). V lost 5 bases to trimming and J lost 3 bases, with 12 bases between them. Germline assignment: CDR1 SNHLY and CDR2 FYNNEI. The CDR3 sequence is 14 residues long. DNA of the CDR3: TGTGCCAGCAGTTGGAACAGGGAAACAGATACGCAGTATTTT. Protein: CASSWNRETDTQYF.

This rearrangement joins TRBV21-1 to TRBJ2-1; TRBD1 is the table's D call and was not checked against the DNA. TRBV21-1 is annotated as a pseudogene. The CDR3 is 17 residues long. The CDR3 loop is CASSKEGKRASYNEQFF. The CDR3 nucleotides are TGTGCCAGCAGCAAAGAGGGGAAAAGGGCTAGCTACAATGAGCAGTTCTTC.